The 10 T cell receptor beta chains below all came from one sample that was sequenced in a study of shared T cell receptors in the human thymus. Clones were sequenced by immunoSEQ multiplex PCR, and TCRdb holds only the in-frame ones, with some missing. The sample consists of roughly 710,000 clones, approximately 85% of them appearing once. The same data also contributed to another study, on human thymus T cells.

Input material: thymocytes. The receptors stem from a girl under two years old with a congenital heart defect.

The CDR3 DNA reads TGTGCCAGCAGCTTAGCGTGGAGTCAGGGGAAGGACGAGCAGTACTTC. It specifies CASSLAWSQGKDEQYF. The chain is built from TRBV5-4 and TRBJ2-7, with D possibly matching TRBD1 (6 bases). The CDR3 length is 16 residues. CDR1 is SGHNT, CDR2 YYREEE, per germline (reference sequence). With 2 bases removed from V and 5 bases from J, the gap between germline ends came to 20 bases.

The gene calls are TRBV2 and TRBJ1-1; weak D call: TRBD1 (6 bases). V was trimmed by 6 bases and J by 6 bases, leaving 17 bases between them. Germline values: CDR1 SNHLY, CDR2 FYNNEI. The CDR3 loop spans 14 amino acids. The CDR3 region is CASRVDRTASEAFF. The DNA for the CDR3 is TGTGCCAGCAGGGTCGACAGGACCGCATCTGAAGCTTTCTTT. Full variable domain (outside the CDR3, taken from reference TRBV2 and TRBJ1-1): EPEVTQTPSHQVTQMGQEVILRCVPISNHLYFYWYRQILGQKVEFLVSFYNNEISEKSEIFDDQFSVERPDGSNFTLKIRSTKLEDSAMYFCASRVDRTASEAFFGQGTRLTVV.

The chain couples TRBV2 to TRBJ1-3, with D perhaps TRBD1 (6 bases). The CDR3 length is 16 residues. The V and J ends lost 3 bases and 4 bases respectively, with 16 bases between them. Germline assignment: CDR1 SNHLY and CDR2 FYNNEI. This chain's CDR3 is CASSDCGRGEGNTIYF. DNA of the CDR3: TGTGCCAGCAGTGATTGCGGCAGGGGCGAGGGAAACACCATATATTTT.

The V and J genes are TRBV28 and TRBJ2-7; maybe TRBD1 (6 bases). Trimming took off 7 bases at V and 3 bases at J, with 10 bases between the two ends. Germline-derived CDR1 and CDR2 are MDHEN and SYDVKM. The CDR3 length is 12 residues. DNA of the CDR3: TGTGCCAGCACCAGGGGCGTCTACGAGCAGTACTTC. This sequence encodes CASTRGVYEQYF.

The chain employs TRBV15 and TRBJ1-4; 7 nucleotides match TRBD1. Per the germline V gene, CDR1 is LNHNV and CDR2 is YYDKDF (reference sequence). Trimming cost V 0 bases and J 8 bases; bases outside gene matches: 9. The CDR3 is 16 amino acids. The CDR3 bases are TGTGCCACCAGCAGAGAGCTTCGACAGGGTCCCGAAAAACTGTTTTTT. This codes for CATSRELRQGPEKLFF.

This chain connects TRBV4-1 to TRBJ1-4, with 9 nucleotides matching TRBD1. The CDR3 is 16 amino acids. Germline V CDR1 and CDR2: MGHRA, YSYEKL. The V gene end was trimmed by 3 bases and the J gene end by 5 bases; junction bases not matched to a gene: 7. The CDR3 here is CASSQTPGQGNEKLFF. CDR3 nucleotides: TGCGCCAGCAGCCAGACACCGGGACAGGGAAATGAAAAACTGTTTTTT.

The rearrangement uses TRBV6-4 and TRBJ2-3; D unresolved. Trimming shortened V by 0 bases and J by 1 base, and 11 bases separated the two germline ends. Germline V lookup: CDR1 MRHNA, CDR2 SNTAGT. This CDR3 is 16 amino acids long. The CDR3 sequence: CASSDSVTAGTDTQYF. CDR3 nucleotide sequence: TGTGCCAGCAGTGACTCGGTCACTGCGGGCACAGATACGCAGTATTTT.

This sequence joins TRBV4-1 and TRBJ1-2; TRBD1 might be the D (5 bases). V was clipped by 3 bases and J by 4 bases, with 12 bases between them. Germline V gene data show CDR1 as MGHRA and CDR2 as YSYEKL. This CDR3 comprises 14 residues. DNA for the CDR3: TGCGCCAGCAGCCATGGCGGGGACCGCTATGGCTACACCTTC. Its protein product is CASSHGGDRYGYTF.

This clone was observed a handful of times. This sequence joins TRBV7-9 and TRBJ1-3, with no clear D. This CDR3 is built from 15 residues. Per the germline V gene, CDR1 is SEHNR and CDR2 is FQNEAQ (reference sequence). The CDR3 DNA is TGTGCGGGAGGGAGGGCCTTTTCCTCTGGAAACACCATATATTTT. Translated, it gives CAGGRAFSSGNTIYF.

The rearrangement links TRBV2 to TRBJ2-7, with D possibly being TRBD1 (5 bases). Germline loops: CDR1 SNHLY, CDR2 FYNNEI. The V and J ends lost 6 bases and 0 bases respectively, with 12 bases between them. The CDR3 sequence is 14 residues long. DNA for the CDR3: TGTGCCAGCAGAGCAAGACAGAGCTCCTACGAGCAGTACTTC. This gives the protein CASRARQSSYEQYF.